The 32 T cell receptor beta chains below all came from one sample that was sequenced in a study of T cell responses to AZD1222 COVID-19 vaccine. The data were produced by immunoSEQ multiplex PCR, yet TCRdb's version contains in-frame clones alone and is incomplete. Of 130,000 or so clones listed, 85% to 95% are singletons. The sample consisted of peripheral blood, taken on day 0 of AZD1222 vaccination. The receptor source for this set is an adult in good health.

The V call is TRBV6-6, the J call TRBJ2-5; D possibly matches TRBD1 or TRBD2 (6 bases each). The CDR3 runs 12 residues. Germline V gene lookup returns CDR1 MNHNY and CDR2 SVGAGI (reference sequence). Trimming removed 7 bases at V and 5 bases at J, with 11 bases between. The CDR3 spells CASMRGEETQYF. The DNA of the CDR3 is TGTGCCAGCATGAGGGGGGAGGAGACCCAGTACTTC.

The table lists this clone with a count of one. V gene TRBV15 combines with J gene TRBJ1-5; the D gene is possibly TRBD1 (6 bases). Between the trimmed V and J ends, which lost 1 base and 4 bases, there was a span of 11 bases. The CDR3 length is 15 residues. CDR1 LNHNV and CDR2 YYDKDF come from the germline V gene (reference sequence). CDR3 nucleotides: TGTGCCACCAGCAGAGTACAGGGAAGGAATCAGCCCCAGCATTTT. This encodes CATSRVQGRNQPQHF.

V is TRBV5-5 and J is TRBJ1-2; D might be TRBD1 (5 bases). Germline loops: CDR1 SGHKS, CDR2 YYEKEE (reference sequence). The CDR3 has 15 residues. The V and J ends lost 1 base and 6 bases respectively, with 16 bases between them. The CDR3 loop is CASSLTFGQGDGYTF. The CDR3 nucleotides read TGTGCCAGCAGCTTGACTTTTGGGCAGGGCGATGGCTACACCTTC. Looking up the rest from reference TRBV5-5 and TRBJ1-2 gives the full variable domain: DAGVTQSPTHLIKTRGQQVTLRCSPISGHKSVSWYQQVLGQGPQFIFQYYEKEERGRGNFPDRFSARQFPNYSSELNVNALLLGDSALYLCASSLTFGQGDGYTFGSGTRLTVV.

In its sample, this clone was seen a few times. The V gene is TRBV5-4, the J gene TRBJ1-6; no clear D gene. The CDR3 consists of 15 residues. V was shortened by 4 bases and J by 10 bases, with 18 bases between the two germline ends. Germline-derived CDR1 and CDR2 are SGHNT and YYREEE (reference sequence). CDR3 protein: CASSLWGWADSPLHF. For the CDR3, the DNA is TGTGCCAGCAGCCTGTGGGGTTGGGCAGACTCACCCCTCCACTTT.

The V and J genes are TRBV5-1 and TRBJ2-7; no reliable D call. CDR1 SGHRS and CDR2 YFSETQ come from the germline V gene. The length of the CDR3 is 14 residues. V was clipped by 1 base and J by 6 bases, with 14 bases between them. The DNA of the CDR3 is TGCGCCAGCAGCTTGAGCCTGGCAGAACTCGAGCAGTACTTC. Translated, it gives CASSLSLAELEQYF.

V usage is TRBV7-9 and J usage is TRBJ2-2, with D hard to call. The CDR3 is 15 amino acids. Germline V lookup: CDR1 SEHNR, CDR2 FQNEAQ (reference sequence). With 4 bases removed from V and 3 bases from J, the gap between germline ends came to 12 bases. In nucleotides, the CDR3 is TGTGCCAGCAGCTCGTACTCCCCCGACACCGGGGAGCTGTTTTTT. Translated: CASSSYSPDTGELFF.

The V gene is TRBV7-9, the J gene TRBJ1-1, with D possibly being TRBD1 (5 bases). Germline CDR1 is SEHNR and CDR2 is FQNEAQ (reference sequence). V shed 2 bases and J shed 4 bases, with 11 bases lying between them. The CDR3 contains 14 residues. CDR3 protein: CASSLRDGGTEAFF. The CDR3 DNA is TGTGCCAGCAGCTTAAGAGACGGGGGCACTGAAGCTTTCTTT. Full variable domain (rest looked up from reference TRBV7-9 and TRBJ1-1): DTGVSQNPRHKITKRGQNVTFRCDPISEHNRLYWYRQTLGQGPEFLTYFQNEAQLEKSRLLSDRFSAERPKGSFSTLEIQRTEQGDSAMYLCASSLRDGGTEAFFGQGTRLTVV.

This clone was seen just once. V and J are TRBV6-4 and TRBJ1-6, with 9 bases matching TRBD1. V shed 6 bases and J 9 bases; nucleotides not matched to a gene: 6. This CDR3 has 14 residues. Germline CDR1 reads MRHNA; CDR2 reads SNTAGT. CDR3 protein: CASSGTGGSSPLHF. In nucleotides, the CDR3 is TGTGCCAGCAGCGGTACAGGGGGCTCTTCACCCCTCCACTTT.

This clone was recorded only once. The chain couples TRBV7-9 to TRBJ2-1; D uncertain. CDR1 and CDR2 from the germline V gene are SEHNR and FQNEAQ (reference sequence). The CDR3 sequence is 14 residues long. Trimming took 1 base from V and 7 from J, leaving 11 bases between them. The CDR3 sequence is CASSLVSRGNEQFF. CDR3 DNA: TGTGCCAGCAGCTTAGTGAGTCGTGGAAATGAGCAGTTCTTC.

The DNA for the CDR3 is TGTGCCATCAGTGCGGGAGGGAGCTCCTACGAGCAGTACTTC. Its translation is CAISAGGSSYEQYF. The chain couples TRBV10-3 to TRBJ2-7; 8 nucleotides agree with TRBD2. CDR1 and CDR2 (germline): ENHRY, SYGVKD. The V gene end was trimmed by 4 bases and the J gene end by 0 bases; junction bases not matched to a gene: 2. The CDR3 is made up of 14 amino acids.

The chain has TRBV6-1 and TRBJ1-1; TRBD1 might be the D (6 bases). CDR3 length equals 14 residues. Germline V lookup: CDR1 MNHNS, CDR2 SASEGT. Deletions cut 3 bases from V and 0 bases from J, with 8 bases between. CDR3 protein: CASSETGLNTEAFF. The DNA of the CDR3 is TGTGCCAGCAGTGAGACAGGATTGAACACTGAAGCTTTCTTT.

This clone was seen just once. V usage is TRBV5-1 and J usage is TRBJ1-4; tentatively, D is TRBD1 (5 bases). CDR1 and CDR2 (germline): SGHRS, YFSETQ. The V end lost 0 bases, the J end lost 0 bases, and 15 bases lay between the germline ends. The CDR3 extends over 18 amino acids. In nucleotides, the CDR3 is TGCGCCAGCAGCTTGGAGCTCGGGACCGCTACAACTAATGAAAAACTGTTTTTT. The encoded protein is CASSLELGTATTNEKLFF.

V usage is TRBV7-2 and J usage is TRBJ1-2; weak D call: TRBD1 (5 bases). Germline loops: CDR1 SGHTA, CDR2 FQGNSA. Trimming stripped 4 bases from V and 4 bases from J, with 16 bases between. The CDR3 has 15 amino acids. CDR3 amino acids: CASSYSSGTGYGYTF. As DNA, the CDR3 is TGTGCCAGCAGCTACTCATCCGGGACGGGCTATGGCTACACCTTC. Full variable domain (outside the CDR3, taken from reference TRBV7-2 and TRBJ1-2): GAGVSQSPSNKVTEKGKDVELRCDPISGHTALYWYRQSLGQGLEFLIYFQGNSAPDKSGLPSDRFSAERTGGSVSTLTIQRTQQEDSAVYLCASSYSSGTGYGYTFGSGTRLTVV.

V is TRBV27 and J is TRBJ2-5; 9 bases fit TRBD1. Germline CDR1 is MNHEY and CDR2 is SMNVEV (reference sequence). V was pared by 4 bases and J by 4 bases, with 10 bases of the junction left unmatched. This CDR3 is built from 16 residues. CDR3 sequence (DNA): TGTGCCAGCAGTTGGATCCCACAGGGGGCTTTAGAGACCCAGTACTTC. Translated: CASSWIPQGALETQYF.

This rearrangement joins TRBV9 to TRBJ1-2; the D gene is possibly TRBD1 (5 bases). The V gene's germline CDR1 is SGDLS and CDR2 YYNGEE. This CDR3 contains 17 residues. V lost 0 bases, J lost 2 bases, and 17 bases lay in between. CDR3 nucleotide sequence: TGTGCCAGCAGCGTAGGTCCTCAAGACAGACCAAACTATGGCTACACCTTC. Encoded protein: CASSVGPQDRPNYGYTF. Filled out from reference TRBV9 and TRBJ1-2, the complete variable domain reads DSGVTQTPKHLITATGQRVTLRCSPRSGDLSVYWYQQSLDQGLQFLIQYYNGEERAKGNILERFSAQQFPDLHSELNLSSLELGDSALYFCASSVGPQDRPNYGYTFGSGTRLTVV.

The chain has TRBV6-4 and TRBJ1-3, with 9 bases fitting TRBD1. The length of the CDR3 is 19 residues. The junction had 18 bases not matched to a gene; V was cut back by 6 bases and J by 3 bases. Germline V lookup: CDR1 MRHNA, CDR2 SNTAGT. CDR3 in DNA: TGTGCCAGCAGGGACGGCCGGGACAGGGTGAAAGTGCTTGGAAACACCATATATTTT. It encodes CASRDGRDRVKVLGNTIYF.

The chain is built from TRBV4-2 and TRBJ2-5; TRBD1 matches 7 bases. Germline V gene lookup returns CDR1 LGHNA and CDR2 YNFKEQ. The junction had 6 bases not matched to a gene; V was cut back by 1 base and J by 1 base. The CDR3 runs to 16 residues. DNA of the CDR3: TGTGCCAGCAGCCAAGTGCAGACAGGGCCCCAAGAGACCCAGTACTTC. Its protein product is CASSQVQTGPQETQYF.

CDR3 coding DNA: TGTGCCAGCAGCTTAGGGCGGGGGGGCCGTGAGACCCAGTACTTC. The encoded protein is CASSLGRGGRETQYF. The chain couples TRBV7-8 to TRBJ2-5; TRBD2 matches 9 bases. Germline assignment: CDR1 SGHVS and CDR2 FQNEAQ. The CDR3 has 15 amino acids. With V trimmed by 1 base and J by 5 bases, 5 bases remained unmatched.

The CDR3 DNA follows: TGCGCCAGCAGCTGGGCCCCCGGCCAAGAGACCCAGTACTTC. Its translation: CASSWAPGQETQYF. The chain is built from TRBV5-1 and TRBJ2-5; D gene ambiguous. CDR1 and CDR2 (germline): SGHRS, YFSETQ. Trimming removed 3 bases at V and 1 base at J, with 10 bases between. The CDR3 totals 14 residues.

The chain recombines TRBV7-9 with TRBJ2-1, with D hard to call. The CDR3 length is 13 residues. Germline V gives CDR1 SEHNR, CDR2 FQNEAQ (reference sequence). Trimming shortened V by 5 bases and J by 10 bases, and 15 bases separated the two germline ends. In DNA, the CDR3 is TGTGCCAGCAGCCTCACCCAGAGGCACGAGCAGTTCTTC. This sequence encodes CASSLTQRHEQFF.

The rearrangement uses TRBV27 and TRBJ1-1; D is perhaps TRBD1 (5 bases). Germline assignment: CDR1 MNHEY and CDR2 SMNVEV (reference sequence). The CDR3 extends over 17 amino acids. Trimming shortened V by 5 bases and J by 1 base, and 20 bases separated the two germline ends. DNA of the CDR3: TGTGCCAGCAGTCGGTTGAGGGGCCCTGTAACGAACACTGAAGCTTTCTTT. Its protein is CASSRLRGPVTNTEAFF.

The rearrangement links TRBV7-9 to TRBJ1-2, with D perhaps TRBD1 (5 bases). This CDR3 contains 14 residues. V lost 3 bases and J lost 7, with 15 bases in between. Germline lookup yields CDR1 SEHNR and CDR2 FQNEAQ (reference sequence). The CDR3 region is CASSFSGELGGYTF. The CDR3 bases are TGTGCCAGCAGCTTTTCGGGGGAACTCGGTGGCTACACCTTC.

There are a few counts of this clone. The J gene is TRBJ2-5, the V gene TRBV9; 7 nucleotides line up with TRBD2. CDR1 is SGDLS, CDR2 YYNGEE, per germline. Trimming removed 0 bases from V and 5 bases from J; junction bases left unmatched: 10. This CDR3 has 16 residues. CDR3 sequence: CASSVAVSGFYETQYF. Here the CDR3 DNA reads TGTGCCAGCAGCGTAGCGGTTAGCGGGTTTTATGAGACCCAGTACTTC.

This rearrangement joins TRBV20-1 to TRBJ2-7; D might be TRBD1 or TRBD2, each matching 7 bases. This CDR3 comprises 11 residues. The germline gives CDR1 DFQATT, CDR2 SNEGSKA (reference sequence). Trimming took 3 bases from V and 6 from J, leaving 9 bases between them. The CDR3 bases are TGCAGTGCTAGCAGGGGGGGCGAGCAGTACTTC. This translates into CSASRGGEQYF.

This clone has only one observation. The chain carries TRBV5-5 and TRBJ1-1; tentative D call: TRBD1 (5 bases). Germline values: CDR1 SGHKS, CDR2 YYEKEE (reference sequence). The CDR3 contains 15 residues. V gave up 3 bases and J gave up 4 bases, with 16 bases separating them. The CDR3 coding sequence is TGTGCCAGCAGCTACCTAAGCGGGGGAGGCACTGAAGCTTTCTTT. Translated: CASSYLSGGGTEAFF.

This chain joins TRBV7-2 and TRBJ2-1, with D perhaps TRBD1 (5 bases). This CDR3 has 15 residues. Trimming took 1 base from V and 8 from J, leaving 15 bases between them. Per the germline V gene, CDR1 is SGHTA and CDR2 is FQGNSA. As DNA, the CDR3 is TGTGCCAGCAGCTTAGGATCAGGGTCCGTGGATGAGCAGTTCTTC. It is translated as CASSLGSGSVDEQFF.

The V gene is TRBV11-3, the J gene TRBJ1-1; 8 bases agree with TRBD1. The V and J ends lost 5 bases and 5 bases, in that order; junction bases with no gene match: 10. The CDR3 runs 15 residues. Per the germline V gene, CDR1 is SGHNT and CDR2 is YENEEA. CDR3 nucleotides: TGTGCCAGCAGCCCCGGACAGGGTTATAGGACTGAAGCTTTCTTT. Its protein is CASSPGQGYRTEAFF.

The chain uses TRBV2 and TRBJ1-1; TRBD1 matches at 8 bases. Trimming removed 4 bases from V and 1 base from J; junction bases left unmatched: 2. Per the germline V gene, CDR1 is SNHLY and CDR2 is FYNNEI. The CDR3 is 14 amino acids. The CDR3 DNA sequence: TGTGCCAGCAGTGGCGGACAGGGGAACACTGAAGCTTTCTTT. Encoded protein: CASSGGQGNTEAFF.

As concerns this clone: This specimen includes other DNA sequences encoding the same CDR3. V and J are TRBV5-1 and TRBJ1-2, with D maybe TRBD1 (5 bases). The V end was cut by 0 bases, the J end by 2 bases, with 8 bases between. The CDR3 covers 14 residues. Germline V CDR1 and CDR2: SGHRS, YFSETQ. The CDR3 protein is CASSLGGANYGYTF. In nucleotides, the CDR3 is TGCGCCAGCAGCTTGGGAGGGGCGAACTATGGCTACACCTTC.

The chain employs TRBV3-1 (or the pseudogene TRBV3-2) and TRBJ2-1, with D unclear. The V end lost 8 bases, the J end lost 6 bases, and 14 bases lay between the germline ends. CDR1 and CDR2 from the germline V gene are LGHDT and YNNKEL (reference sequence). The CDR3 is 13 residues long. DNA of the CDR3: TGTGCCAGCCTAAATGTCGGAGCCAATGAGCAGTTCTTC. It encodes CASLNVGANEQFF.

The chain's CDR3 is CASSESGLAKNIQYF. DNA of the CDR3: TGTGCCAGCAGTGAATCCGGTCTAGCCAAAAACATTCAGTACTTC. J is TRBJ2-4 and V is TRBV25-1; no firm D call. V was cut by 1 base and J by 0 bases, with 7 bases left in between. From germline, CDR1 is MGHDK and CDR2 SYGVNS. The CDR3 has 15 amino acids.

V gene TRBV7-2 combines with J gene TRBJ2-5; 10 bases are a match to TRBD2. The CDR3 contains 15 residues. Germline-derived CDR1 and CDR2 are SGHTA and FQGNSA. The junction had 3 bases not matched to a gene; V was cut back by 1 base and J by 4 bases. The CDR3 DNA is TGTGCCAGCAGCTTAGGTCTAGCGGGGGTAGAGACCCAGTACTTC. Amino acids: CASSLGLAGVETQYF.